The clone carrying this TCR beta chain was detected many times. Its matching antigen is unknown. Trimming removed 0 bases at V and 0 bases at J, with 8 bases between. CDR3 length equals 15 residues. Germline V CDR1 and CDR2: SGHRS, YFSETQ. The making of cDNA relied on 5'RACE with 10-nucleotide random UMIs. Using its own MiXCR run on the 5' RACE reads, TCRdb lists one record per CDR3 protein. The sample contains more than 50,000 distinct CDR3 sequences, about 4% of which appear only once. This entry belongs to a study of neurological immune-mediated disorders. Study-wide background: In a group of around 34 multiple sclerosis patients, roughly 30 had the relapsing-remitting type and 3 had the secondary progressive type. Study results and caveats: The greatest TCR clonal expansion appeared in HTLV-1-associated myelopathy and the smallest, falling below healthy controls, in multiple sclerosis. No CDR3 amino acid sequences recurred among expanded clones across subjects, suggesting private repertoires in all groups.

The chain employs TRBV5-1 and TRBJ2-3; D is uncertain. The material sequenced was PBMCs. This sequence originates from a man aged 30-40 years with multiple sclerosis. The CDR3 protein is CASSLADPSTDTQYF. CDR3 DNA: TGCGCCAGCAGCTTGGCGGACCCTAGCACAGATACGCAGTATTTT.